These 16 T cell receptor beta chains were sequenced from one sample in a study of blood T cells in healthy people across ages. A second PCR of roughly 7 to 11 cycles used a sample-barcoded 5' primer and a J-beta primer mix. From the 5' RACE reads, TCRdb called clonotypes with MiXCR, one entry per CDR3 protein. The data show some 1,800,000 distinct CDR3 sequences, roughly two fifths seen once. Sequenced sample: blood. The receptors come from a human donor in good health.

V gene TRBV7-2 combines with J gene TRBJ2-3; D is uncertain. Trimming stripped 1 base from V and 4 bases from J, with 6 bases between. CDR1 SGHTA and CDR2 FQGNSA come from the germline V gene. CDR3 size: 13 residues. CDR3 in amino acids: CASSLGMPDTQYF. Written as DNA, the CDR3 is TGTGCCAGCAGCTTAGGGATGCCAGATACGCAGTATTTT.

The V and J genes are TRBV15 and TRBJ2-7; perhaps TRBD1 as D (6 bases). With 7 bases removed from V and 4 bases from J, the gap between germline ends came to 14 bases. The germline V gene encodes CDR1 LNHNV and CDR2 YYDKDF (reference sequence). The CDR3 consists of 13 residues. Written as DNA, the CDR3 is TGTGCCACCAACATCTCACAGGGATACGAGCAGTACTTC. Protein product: CATNISQGYEQYF.

This clonotype was observed at least ten times. This rearrangement joins TRBV7-2 to TRBJ2-3; D not certain. With 6 bases removed from V and 0 bases from J, the gap between germline ends came to 7 bases. The CDR3 loop spans 13 amino acids. Germline CDR1 reads SGHTA; CDR2 reads FQGNSA. CDR3 coding DNA: TGTGCCAGCAGTTTTCCTAGCACAGATACGCAGTATTTT. It is translated as CASSFPSTDTQYF. Based on the CDR3 plus reference TRBV7-2 and TRBJ2-3, the full variable domain is GAGVSQSPSNKVTEKGKDVELRCDPISGHTALYWYRQSLGQGLEFLIYFQGNSAPDKSGLPSDRFSAERTGGSVSTLTIQRTQQEDSAVYLCASSFPSTDTQYFGPGTRLTVL.

The chain links TRBV3-1 to TRBJ1-1, with D unresolved. Germline CDR1 reads LGHDT; CDR2 reads YNNKEL (reference sequence). The CDR3 runs 13 residues. The germline V and J ends were trimmed by 3 bases and 7 bases, with 12 bases remaining between them. The CDR3 region is CASSHGSGVEAFF. The CDR3 DNA is TGTGCCAGCAGCCATGGAAGTGGAGTTGAAGCTTTCTTT.

A remark on this clonotype: Germline is not matched at one junction end, which may reflect a read error. V and J are TRBV20-1 and TRBJ2-3; 8 bases map to TRBD2. This CDR3 has 18 amino acids. Looked up from germline, CDR1 is DFQATT and CDR2 is SNEGSKA (reference sequence). In DNA form, the CDR3 reads TGCGGTGCTAGATTTCCGCGGGCGCGGGGGGTTGTACCAGATACGCAGTATTTT. It encodes CGARFPRARGVVPDTQYF.

The V call is TRBV29-1, the J call TRBJ2-7, with 9 nucleotides matching TRBD2. Gene TRBJ2-1 matches the end of the DNA better, so the J call may be wrong. Per germline, CDR1 SQVTM and CDR2 ANQGSEA. The CDR3 is made up of 15 amino acids. CDR3: CSVVWLAGTSNEQFF. The CDR3 bases are TGCAGCGTTGTCTGGCTAGCGGGGACCTCGAATGAGCAGTTCTTC.

V gene TRBV7-2 combines with J gene TRBJ1-2, with D maybe TRBD1 (5 bases). The CDR3 sequence is 16 residues long. V was shortened by 1 base and J by 1 base, with 13 bases between the two germline ends. Germline-derived CDR1 and CDR2 are SGHTA and FQGNSA. CDR3 residues: CASSLDGGTRNYGYTF. The CDR3 DNA reads as TGTGCCAGCAGCTTAGATGGGGGGACCCGTAACTATGGCTACACCTTC.

This chain uses TRBV7-6 with TRBJ1-1; weak D call: TRBD1 (5 bases). V was trimmed by 1 base and J by 4 bases, leaving 19 bases between them. CDR3 size: 17 residues. Germline V gene sequence: CDR1 SGHVS, CDR2 FNYEAQ. The CDR3 region has the DNA TGTGCCAGCAGCTTAGTGGGGGAAGACCCCGGTGGCACTGAAGCTTTCTTT. Encoded protein: CASSLVGEDPGGTEAFF.

The count of this clonotype is one. The chain has TRBV7-2 and TRBJ2-3; 9 nucleotides match TRBD2. J lost 5 bases, V lost 1 base, and 10 bases had no gene match. The germline V gene encodes CDR1 SGHTA and CDR2 FQGNSA. CDR3 length: 17 residues. As DNA, the CDR3 is TGTGCCAGCAGCTTAGATATGGGCGGGGGGGCCAAAGATACGCAGTATTTT. Translated: CASSLDMGGGAKDTQYF.

There are a few counts of this clonotype. The V and J genes are TRBV6-1 and TRBJ2-6, with a possible D match to TRBD1 (5 bases). V lost 4 bases and J lost 4, with 14 bases in between. The germline V gene has CDR1 MNHNS and CDR2 SASEGT. The CDR3 has 16 amino acids. The CDR3 sequence: CASSGQRYGGANVLTF. CDR3 bases: TGTGCCAGCAGTGGACAGAGGTATGGGGGGGCCAACGTCCTGACTTTC.

V gene TRBV15 combines with J gene TRBJ2-7; D is possibly TRBD1 (6 bases). The V and J ends lost 0 bases and 3 bases respectively, with 15 bases between them. From germline, CDR1 is LNHNV and CDR2 YYDKDF (reference sequence). This CDR3 is 16 amino acids long. CDR3 protein: CATSRDLGAGDYEQYF. In nucleotides, the CDR3 is TGTGCCACCAGCAGAGATTTGGGGGCAGGAGACTACGAGCAGTACTTC.

V is TRBV24-1 and J is TRBJ2-7; TRBD1 agrees at 8 bases. The CDR3 totals 15 residues. Germline V gene lookup returns CDR1 KGHDR and CDR2 SFDVKD. V gave up 9 bases and J gave up 3 bases; unmatched junction bases: 12. The CDR3 DNA follows: TGTGCCACCCAAGCCTCCGGGACAGGAGTCTACGAGCAGTACTTC. This codes for CATQASGTGVYEQYF.

This clonotype occurred many times. The chain combines TRBV29-1 with TRBJ1-2; TRBD1 agrees at 8 bases. The germline CDR1 and CDR2 sequences are SQVTM and ANQGSEA. The V segment lost 5 bases and the J segment 4 bases; nucleotides outside the gene matches: 6. The length of the CDR3 is 13 residues. CDR3 sequence (DNA): TGCAGCGTTAAGTCGGGACAGGCCTATGGCTACACCTTC. Protein sequence: CSVKSGQAYGYTF.

This clonotype was observed a handful of times. The chain recombines TRBV2 with TRBJ2-7; no clear D gene. Trimming removed 6 bases at V and 1 base at J, with 7 bases between. The CDR3 totals 12 residues. Germline values: CDR1 SNHLY, CDR2 FYNNEI. Here the CDR3 DNA reads TGTGCCAGCAGACCGGCATCCTACGAGCAGTACTTC. It codes for CASRPASYEQYF.

The chain recombines TRBV7-9 with TRBJ2-6; 7 bases fit TRBD1. The CDR3 totals 18 residues. J lost 4 bases, V lost 3 bases, and 12 bases had no gene match. Germline V gene sequence: CDR1 SEHNR, CDR2 FQNEAQ (reference sequence). CDR3 protein: CASSFGTDRSSGANVLTF. The CDR3 nucleotides are TGTGCCAGCAGCTTCGGGACAGATCGCTCCTCAGGGGCCAACGTCCTGACTTTC.

The rearrangement joins TRBV20-1 to TRBJ1-4; D gene unclear. CDR1 is DFQATT and CDR2 is SNEGSKA in the germline V gene (reference sequence). This CDR3 region has 14 residues. The V end lost 6 bases, the J end lost 1 base, and 12 bases lay between the germline ends. The CDR3 spells CSAPSGVTNEKLFF. CDR3 coding DNA: TGCAGTGCCCCCTCTGGGGTAACTAATGAAAAACTGTTTTTT.